This entry lists 11 T cell receptor beta chains sequenced from one sample in a study of T cell changes during pregnancy in multiple sclerosis. Generated by immunoSEQ multiplex PCR, the TCRdb table keeps only in-frame clones and is missing some. Here the sample spans under 85,000 clones, roughly nine tenths being singletons. The material sequenced was peripheral blood, taken in the third trimester of pregnancy. The receptors were gathered from a female donor with multiple sclerosis, enrolled in a pregnancy study.

This rearrangement joins TRBV7-9 to TRBJ2-1, with 10 bases fitting TRBD2. J gave up 7 bases and V 5 bases, and 8 bases lay outside the gene matches. This CDR3 has 15 residues. Germline CDR1 and CDR2: SEHNR and FQNEAQ (reference sequence). The CDR3 region has the DNA TGTGCCAGCAGCCCTAGCGGGGGCCAGGGGAATGAGCAGTTCTTC. It encodes CASSPSGGQGNEQFF.

This chain links TRBV7-2 with TRBJ1-1, with TRBD1 as a possible D gene (5 bases). Deletions cut 2 bases from V and 0 bases from J, with 16 bases between. The CDR3 has 17 amino acids. CDR1 and CDR2 from the germline V gene are SGHTA and FQGNSA. CDR3 amino acids: CASSLWMGGRVNTEAFF. The CDR3 coding sequence is TGTGCCAGCAGCTTATGGATGGGTGGCAGGGTGAACACTGAAGCTTTCTTT.

The chain uses TRBV30 and TRBJ2-5, with a possible D match to TRBD2 (5 bases). Trimming removed 3 bases from V and 7 bases from J, with 21 bases in between. The CDR3 length is 15 residues. Germline CDR1 GTSNPN, CDR2 SVGIG (reference sequence). The CDR3 DNA reads TGTGCCTGGAGCCCCGGAGGCCGAGCCCTGGGGACCCAGTACTTC. This encodes CAWSPGGRALGTQYF.

V and J are TRBV30 and TRBJ1-4; 12 bases fit TRBD1. Germline CDR1 GTSNPN, CDR2 SVGIG (reference sequence). V dropped 2 bases and J dropped 6; count of bases not matched to a gene: 10. The length of the CDR3 is 17 residues. CDR3 sequence reads: CAWSPPGQGAPYEKLFF. The DNA of the CDR3 is TGTGCCTGGAGTCCACCGGGACAGGGGGCGCCTTATGAAAAACTGTTTTTT.

The CDR3: CASSIPGQGLYEQYF. The CDR3 nucleotides are TGTGCCAGCAGCATCCCGGGACAGGGGCTCTACGAGCAGTACTTC. The rearrangement uses TRBV7-9 and TRBJ2-7, with 10 positions matching TRBD1. Germline V gene lookup returns CDR1 SEHNR and CDR2 FQNEAQ (reference sequence). The CDR3 sequence is 15 residues long. The ends lost 5 bases at V and 3 bases at J; junction bases unmatched: 7.

The chain links TRBV7-6 to TRBJ1-1; 8 bases are shared with TRBD1. Germline V gene lookup returns CDR1 SGHVS and CDR2 FNYEAQ. The J segment lost 4 bases and the V segment lost 1 base, leaving 8 bases of the junction unmatched. CDR3 size: 16 residues. CDR3 DNA sequence: TGTGCCAGCAGCTTAGGGACAGGGTGGGGGAGCACTGAAGCTTTCTTT. Translating gives CASSLGTGWGSTEAFF.

V is TRBV25-1 and J is TRBJ2-5; TRBD1 matches at 10 bases. The germline gives CDR1 MGHDK, CDR2 SYGVNS. After removal of 5 bases from V and 4 bases from J, the junction contained 1 base not matched to a gene. The CDR3 loop spans 13 amino acids. The CDR3 sequence is CASSRQGAETQYF. CDR3 in DNA: TGTGCCAGCAGTCGACAGGGGGCAGAGACCCAGTACTTC. The full variable domain, with the rest looked up from reference TRBV25-1 and TRBJ2-5, is EADIYQTPRYLVIGTGKKITLECSQTMGHDKMYWYQQDPGMELHLIHYSYGVNSTEKGDLSSESTVSRIRTEHFPLTLESARPSHTSQYLCASSRQGAETQYFGPGTRLLVL.

This chain joins TRBV6-1 and TRBJ1-2, with a possible D match to TRBD1 (6 bases). The CDR3 is 17 residues long. The V and J ends lost 2 bases and 7 bases respectively, with 23 bases between them. Germline V lookup: CDR1 MNHNS, CDR2 SASEGT. CDR3 protein: CASSEIWWDISTRGYTF. DNA of the CDR3: TGTGCCAGCAGTGAAATTTGGTGGGACATCTCTACCCGTGGCTACACCTTC.

This rearrangement joins TRBV27 to TRBJ2-1, with 9 positions matching TRBD1. The CDR3 sequence is 15 residues long. CDR1 is MNHEY and CDR2 is SMNVEV in the germline V gene (reference sequence). V lost 2 bases, J lost 6 bases, and 5 bases stayed unmatched. The CDR3 protein is CASSLKGQGINEQFF. The CDR3 region has the DNA TGTGCCAGCAGTTTAAAAGGACAGGGGATCAATGAGCAGTTCTTC.

The chain is built from TRBV7-2 and TRBJ2-1; D not resolved. In germline, CDR1 is SGHTA, CDR2 FQGNSA. Trimming took 1 base from V and 3 from J, leaving 7 bases between them. This CDR3 has 14 amino acids. Here the CDR3 DNA reads TGTGCCAGCAGCTTAGACTATGGCTACAATGAGCAGTTCTTC. This codes for CASSLDYGYNEQFF.

J is TRBJ2-7 and V is TRBV30; the D gene is possibly TRBD1 (5 bases). V lost 3 bases and J 4 bases, leaving 13 bases between the germline ends. Germline CDR1 is GTSNPN and CDR2 is SVGIG (reference sequence). The CDR3 spans 13 residues. This CDR3 reads CAWRPAGMYEQYF. CDR3 nucleotides: TGTGCCTGGAGACCTGCAGGGATGTACGAGCAGTACTTC.